The T cell receptor (beta chain) described here comes from a study of blood T cells in healthy people across ages. The CDR3 spans 13 residues. Deletions cut 2 bases from V and 6 bases from J, with 7 bases between. Germline CDR1 MNHEY, CDR2 SVGEGT. PCR was performed a second time for about 7 to 11 cycles using a sample-barcoded 5' primer and a J-beta primer mix. Each CDR3 protein gets one entry after TCRdb re-called the 5' RACE reads with MiXCR. The table records 700,000 to 850,000 distinct CDR3 sequences, under 40% of them present only once. The chain has TRBV6-2 or TRBV6-3 and TRBJ2-2; D is unclear. The receptor was isolated from a man younger than 35 in good health. Sequencing used blood. CDR3 sequence reads: CASSYLRSGELFF. The CDR3 coding sequence is TGTGCCAGCAGTTACCTCCGCTCCGGGGAGCTGTTTTTT.